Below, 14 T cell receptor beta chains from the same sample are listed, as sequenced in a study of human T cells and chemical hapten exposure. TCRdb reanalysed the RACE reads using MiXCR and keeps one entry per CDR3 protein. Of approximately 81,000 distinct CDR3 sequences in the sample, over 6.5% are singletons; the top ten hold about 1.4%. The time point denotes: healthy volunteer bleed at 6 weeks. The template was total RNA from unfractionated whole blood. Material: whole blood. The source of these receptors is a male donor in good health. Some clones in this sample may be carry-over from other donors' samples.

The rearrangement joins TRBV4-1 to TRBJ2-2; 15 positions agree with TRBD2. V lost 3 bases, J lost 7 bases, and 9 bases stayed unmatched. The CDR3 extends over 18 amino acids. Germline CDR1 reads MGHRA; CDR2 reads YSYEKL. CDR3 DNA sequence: TGCGCCAGCAGCCAGCCCGGACTAGCGGGAGGGCCAATCGGGGAGCTGTTTTTT. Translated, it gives CASSQPGLAGGPIGELFF.

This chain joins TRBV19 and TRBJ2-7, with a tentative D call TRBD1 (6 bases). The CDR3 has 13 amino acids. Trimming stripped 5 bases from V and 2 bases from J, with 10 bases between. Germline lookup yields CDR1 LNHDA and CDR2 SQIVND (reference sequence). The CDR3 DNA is TGTGCCAGTAGTCCGGGACACCCCTACGAGCAGTACTTC. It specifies CASSPGHPYEQYF.

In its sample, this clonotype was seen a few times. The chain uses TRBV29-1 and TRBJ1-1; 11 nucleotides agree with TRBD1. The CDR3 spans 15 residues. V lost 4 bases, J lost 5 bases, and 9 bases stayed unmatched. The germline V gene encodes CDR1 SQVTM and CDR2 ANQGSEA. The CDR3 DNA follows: TGCAGCGTTGTCGAGGGGACAGGGGGAATTACTGAAGCTTTCTTT. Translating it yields CSVVEGTGGITEAFF.

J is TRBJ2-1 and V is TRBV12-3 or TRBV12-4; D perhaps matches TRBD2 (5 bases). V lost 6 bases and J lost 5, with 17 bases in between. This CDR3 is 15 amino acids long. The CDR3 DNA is TGTGCCAGCAGCCCTGATGGTAGCGCCCACAATGAGCAGTTCTTC. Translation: CASSPDGSAHNEQFF.

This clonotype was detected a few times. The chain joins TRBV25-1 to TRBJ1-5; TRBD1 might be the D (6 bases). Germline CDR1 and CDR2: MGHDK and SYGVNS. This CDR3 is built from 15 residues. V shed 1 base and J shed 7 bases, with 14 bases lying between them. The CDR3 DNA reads TGTGCCAGCAGTGAATGGGAGGGGGACGGACAGCCCCAGCATTTT. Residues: CASSEWEGDGQPQHF.

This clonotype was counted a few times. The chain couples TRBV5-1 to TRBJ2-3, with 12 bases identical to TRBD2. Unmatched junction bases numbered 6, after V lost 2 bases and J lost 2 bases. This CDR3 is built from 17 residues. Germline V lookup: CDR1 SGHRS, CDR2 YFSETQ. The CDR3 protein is CASSFEGTSGYTDTQYF. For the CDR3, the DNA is TGCGCCAGCAGCTTCGAGGGGACTAGCGGGTACACAGATACGCAGTATTTT.

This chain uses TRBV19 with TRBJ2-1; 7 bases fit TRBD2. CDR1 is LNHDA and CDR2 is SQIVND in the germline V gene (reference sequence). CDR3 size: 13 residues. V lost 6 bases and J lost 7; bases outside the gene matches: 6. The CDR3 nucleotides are TGTGCCAGTAGCCCTGGGGGGGGGAATGAGCAGTTCTTC. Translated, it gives CASSPGGGNEQFF.

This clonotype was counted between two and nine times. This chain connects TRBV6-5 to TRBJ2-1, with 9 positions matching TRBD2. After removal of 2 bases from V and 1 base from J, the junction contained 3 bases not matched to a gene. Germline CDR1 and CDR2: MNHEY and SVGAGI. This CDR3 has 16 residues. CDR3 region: CASSYSSGSSYNEQFF. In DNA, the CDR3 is TGTGCCAGCAGTTACAGTAGCGGGAGTTCCTACAATGAGCAGTTCTTC.

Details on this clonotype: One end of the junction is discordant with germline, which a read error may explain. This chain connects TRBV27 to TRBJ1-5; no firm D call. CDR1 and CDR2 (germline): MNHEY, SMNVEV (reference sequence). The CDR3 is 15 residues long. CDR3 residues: CASSWTADSNQPRHF. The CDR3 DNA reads TGTGCCAGCAGTTGGACTGCAGATAGCAATCAGCCCCGGCATTTT.

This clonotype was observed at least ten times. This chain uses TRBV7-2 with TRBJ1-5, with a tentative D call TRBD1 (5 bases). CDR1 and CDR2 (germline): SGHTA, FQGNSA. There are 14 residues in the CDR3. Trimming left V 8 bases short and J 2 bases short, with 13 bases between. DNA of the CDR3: TGTGCCAGCGGGGGGACGGTAGGCAATCAGCCCCAGCATTTT. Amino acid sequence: CASGGTVGNQPQHF.

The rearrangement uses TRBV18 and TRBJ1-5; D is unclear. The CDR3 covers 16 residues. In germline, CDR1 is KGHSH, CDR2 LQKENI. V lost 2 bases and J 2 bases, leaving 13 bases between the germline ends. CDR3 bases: TGTGCCAGCTCACCAGAGAGTTTGTATGGCAATCAGCCCCAGCATTTT. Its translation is CASSPESLYGNQPQHF.

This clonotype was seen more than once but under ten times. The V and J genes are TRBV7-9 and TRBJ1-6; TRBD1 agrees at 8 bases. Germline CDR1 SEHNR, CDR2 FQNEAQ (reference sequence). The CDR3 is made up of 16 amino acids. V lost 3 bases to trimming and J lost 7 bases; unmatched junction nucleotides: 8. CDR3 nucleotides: TGTGCCAGCAGCTTGCGATCCGGGACAGGCAATTCACCCCTCCACTTT. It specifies CASSLRSGTGNSPLHF. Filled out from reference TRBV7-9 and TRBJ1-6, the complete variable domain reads DTGVSQNPRHKITKRGQNVTFRCDPISEHNRLYWYRQTLGQGPEFLTYFQNEAQLEKSRLLSDRFSAERPKGSFSTLEIQRTEQGDSAMYLCASSLRSGTGNSPLHFGNGTRLTVT.

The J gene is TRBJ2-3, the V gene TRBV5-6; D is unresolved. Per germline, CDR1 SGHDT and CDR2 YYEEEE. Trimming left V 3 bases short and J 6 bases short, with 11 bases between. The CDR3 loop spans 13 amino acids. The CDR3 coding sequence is TGTGCCAGCAGCTCCAAGCCTATGGATACGCAGTATTTT. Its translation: CASSSKPMDTQYF.

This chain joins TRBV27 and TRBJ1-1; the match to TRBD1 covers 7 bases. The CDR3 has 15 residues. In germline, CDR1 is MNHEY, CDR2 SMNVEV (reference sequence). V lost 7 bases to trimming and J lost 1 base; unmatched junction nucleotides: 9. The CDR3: CASIYRQGGNTEAFF. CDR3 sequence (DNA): TGTGCCAGCATCTACCGACAGGGTGGGAACACTGAAGCTTTCTTT.